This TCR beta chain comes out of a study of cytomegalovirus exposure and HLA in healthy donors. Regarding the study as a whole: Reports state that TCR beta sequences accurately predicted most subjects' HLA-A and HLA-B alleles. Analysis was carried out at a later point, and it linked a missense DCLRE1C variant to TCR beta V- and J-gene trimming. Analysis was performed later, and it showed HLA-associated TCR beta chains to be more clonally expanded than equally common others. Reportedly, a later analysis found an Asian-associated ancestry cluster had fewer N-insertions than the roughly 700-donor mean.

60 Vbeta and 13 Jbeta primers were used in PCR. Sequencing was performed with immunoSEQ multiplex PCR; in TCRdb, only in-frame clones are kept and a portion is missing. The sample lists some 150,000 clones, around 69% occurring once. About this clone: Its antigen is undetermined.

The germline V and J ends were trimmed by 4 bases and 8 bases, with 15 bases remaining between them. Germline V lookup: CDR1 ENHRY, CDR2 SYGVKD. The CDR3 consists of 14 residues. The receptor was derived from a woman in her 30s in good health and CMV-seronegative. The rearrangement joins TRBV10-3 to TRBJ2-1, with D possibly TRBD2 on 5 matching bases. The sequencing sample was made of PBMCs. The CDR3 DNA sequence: TGTGCCATCAGTGCCGGGGAAATGAGCGATGAGCAGTTCTTC. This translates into CAISAGEMSDEQFF.